This TCR beta chain was recorded in a study of T-cell reconstitution after alpha-beta-depleted transplantation in children. Preparation of the TCRbeta library involved a method that used unique molecular identifiers. MiXCR, applied by TCRdb to the PCR reads, yields one record per CDR3 protein. The sample has about 420,000 distinct CDR3 sequences; roughly 16% are singletons. General study results and limits: A year had passed since transplant, and T-cell counts and diversity by then came mostly from newly produced T cells. Several hundred expanded graft clones reportedly gave rise to the alpha-beta T cells present about two months after transplant.

This clonotype was detected many times. Its cognate antigen is unknown. Germline V lookup: CDR1 PRHDT, CDR2 FYEKMQ (reference sequence). V was shortened by 4 bases and J by 2 bases, with 10 bases between the two germline ends. This CDR3 contains 14 residues. The clonotype originates from a boy younger than two who had a stem cell transplant for Wiskott-Aldrich syndrome, so the T cells may come from the graft donor. This material consisted of PBMCs, mostly from graft donor cells, taken 360 days after TCRalphabeta/CD19-depleted stem cell transplant. This chain connects TRBV13 to TRBJ2-3; perhaps TRBD2 as D (5 bases). The CDR3 is CASSSGLSTDTQYF. The CDR3 DNA sequence: TGTGCCAGCAGCTCCGGACTTTCCACAGATACGCAGTATTTT.